This TCR beta chain was sequenced during a study of blood T cell repertoires in COVID-19 (dated by TCRdb to about 2020). For context, the study as a whole: Samples from collaborators originated in the United States, Italy and Spain and spanned both the acute and convalescent phases of COVID-19. The material from the prospective study consisted of cDNA or gDNA derived from T cells, B-cell-depleted T cells, or PBMCs. Subjects who had been exposed to COVID-19, were actively infected with it, or had recovered from it provided the deeply sampled blood TCRbeta repertoires that made up the dataset. The repertoires were released in a freely available public database intended as a resource for research on the immune response to SARS-CoV-2. Samples came from the ongoing ImmuneRACE study (first 160 participants) plus 1,254 subjects from 6 global collaborators. The sample metadata nearly always contained a de-identified subject ID, COVID-19 status, age in years and sex. Where HLA class I and class II types were available, the types were taken from metadata supplied by the sample provider, not from assay-based typing.

Each collaborating institution followed its own protocols to collect whole blood in K2EDTA tubes. For TCRbeta analysis, collaborators shipped samples in one of three forms: frozen whole blood, isolated PBMCs, or DNA extracted from either of those sample types. On the study overall, not on this receptor specifically: The quantity of clinical and demographic metadata differed by source and by participant and was supplied without curation.

Measured from the cysteine to the phenylalanine, the CDR3 is 14 residues long. Kept here is only the CDR3 DNA, which spans 42 bases and is read in frame from base 1. CDR1 SGHKS and CDR2 YYEKEE are derived from the germline V gene (reference sequence). Between the V and J ends, shortened by 2 bases and 7 bases respectively, the junction contains 14 bases. TCRbeta CDR3 regions were amplified from genomic DNA using the immunoSEQ Assay, a bias-controlled multiplex PCR. On the authors' methods: The number of nucleated cells in each sample was estimated by amplification of reference gene primers within the assay. Sequence reads were collapsed and filtered to measure the absolute abundance of every unique TCRbeta CDR3 rearrangement. For each sample, productive Simpson clonality was calculated as the square root of Simpson's diversity index over productive rearrangements. TCRdb mirrors the immuneACCESS table, restricted to in-frame sequences. Some clones are absent from its copies; in checked studies, under half trace to an unresolved V gene, and the reason for the others is unknown. V, J and clone size are taken as reported in that table, and D and trimming were inferred from the DNA itself. The sample table contains 88,000 or so clones; only one count was recorded for about 85% of them. 24% of the sample is taken by the ten largest.

To note about this clone: No cognate antigen has been identified for it. One base away there is no much larger clone; base qualities are not given.

The sample consisted of peripheral blood. This clonotype was obtained from a human donor in a cohort sampled during active COVID-19. This chain joins TRBV5-5 to TRBJ2-3; TRBD1 could be the D gene, as 6 bases match. The bases read TGTGCCAGCAGCTTAGAGGGGGTCGCAAATACGCAGTATTTT. It specifies CASSLEGVANTQYF.